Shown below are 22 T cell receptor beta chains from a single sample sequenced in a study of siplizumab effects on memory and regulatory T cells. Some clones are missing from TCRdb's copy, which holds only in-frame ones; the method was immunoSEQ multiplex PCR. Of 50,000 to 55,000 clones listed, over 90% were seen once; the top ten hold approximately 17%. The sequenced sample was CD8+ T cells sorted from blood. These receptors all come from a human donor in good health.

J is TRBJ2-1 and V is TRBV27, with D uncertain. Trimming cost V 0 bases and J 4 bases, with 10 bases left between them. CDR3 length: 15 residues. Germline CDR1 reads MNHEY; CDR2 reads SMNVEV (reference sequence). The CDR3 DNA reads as TGTGCCAGCAGTTTATCCAGTAGTGGTTACAATGAGCAGTTCTTC. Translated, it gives CASSLSSSGYNEQFF.

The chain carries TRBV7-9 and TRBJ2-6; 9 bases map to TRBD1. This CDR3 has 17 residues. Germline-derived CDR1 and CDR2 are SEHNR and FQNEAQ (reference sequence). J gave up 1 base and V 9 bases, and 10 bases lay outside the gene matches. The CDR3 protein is CARGNTGGFSGANVLTF. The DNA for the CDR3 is TGTGCCAGGGGCAACACAGGGGGCTTTTCTGGGGCCAACGTCCTGACTTTC.

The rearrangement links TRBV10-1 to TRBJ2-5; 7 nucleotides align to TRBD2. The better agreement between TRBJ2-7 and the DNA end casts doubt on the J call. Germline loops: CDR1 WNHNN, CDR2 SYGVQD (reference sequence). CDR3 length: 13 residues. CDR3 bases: TGCGCCAGCTCTCTAGCGGACGGCTACGAGCAGTACTTC. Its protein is CASSLADGYEQYF.

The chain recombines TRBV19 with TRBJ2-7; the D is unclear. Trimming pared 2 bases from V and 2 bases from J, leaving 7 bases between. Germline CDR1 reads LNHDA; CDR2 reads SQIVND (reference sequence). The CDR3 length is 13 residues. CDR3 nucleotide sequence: TGTGCCAGTAGTATACAGAAAACCTACGAGCAGTACTTC. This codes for CASSIQKTYEQYF.

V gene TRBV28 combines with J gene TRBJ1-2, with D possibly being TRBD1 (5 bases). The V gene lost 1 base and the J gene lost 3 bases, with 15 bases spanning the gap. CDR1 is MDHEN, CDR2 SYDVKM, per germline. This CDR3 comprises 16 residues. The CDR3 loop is CASSLSPGNLDYGYTF. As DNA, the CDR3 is TGTGCCAGCAGTTTATCCCCAGGGAATCTCGACTATGGCTACACCTTC.

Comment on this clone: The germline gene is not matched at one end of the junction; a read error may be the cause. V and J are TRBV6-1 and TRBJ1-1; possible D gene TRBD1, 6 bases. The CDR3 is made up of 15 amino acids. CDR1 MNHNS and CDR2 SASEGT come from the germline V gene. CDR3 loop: CAISEGQPGDTEAFF. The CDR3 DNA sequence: TGTGCCATCAGTGAAGGGCAGCCAGGGGACACTGAAGCTTTCTTT.

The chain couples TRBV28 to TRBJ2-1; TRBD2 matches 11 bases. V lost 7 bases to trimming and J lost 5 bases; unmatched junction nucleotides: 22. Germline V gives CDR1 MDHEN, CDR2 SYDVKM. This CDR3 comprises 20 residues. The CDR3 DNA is TGTGCCAGCATTCGGGGCAGTTTAATTTTAGCGGGAGGGCCTCACAATGAGCAGTTCTTC. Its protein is CASIRGSLILAGGPHNEQFF.

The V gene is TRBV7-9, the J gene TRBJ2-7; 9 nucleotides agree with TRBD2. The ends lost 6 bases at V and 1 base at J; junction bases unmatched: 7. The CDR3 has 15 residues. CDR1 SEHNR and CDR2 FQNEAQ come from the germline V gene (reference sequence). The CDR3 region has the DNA TGTGCCAGCAGAGATGGTAGCGGGAGTTCCTACGAGCAGTACTTC. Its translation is CASRDGSGSSYEQYF.

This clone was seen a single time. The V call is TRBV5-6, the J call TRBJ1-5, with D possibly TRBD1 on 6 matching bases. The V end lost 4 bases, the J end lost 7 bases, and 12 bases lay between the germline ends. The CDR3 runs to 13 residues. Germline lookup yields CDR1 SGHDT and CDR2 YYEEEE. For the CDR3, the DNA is TGTGCCAGCAGCGTACAGGGTTGGCAGCCCCAGCATTTT. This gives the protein CASSVQGWQPQHF.

CDR3 coding DNA: TGTGCCAGCAGCTCTTCAACTGGAAACACCATATATTTT. The encoded protein is CASSSSTGNTIYF. The chain uses TRBV11-3 and TRBJ1-3; D is undetermined. Trimming left V 4 bases short and J 2 bases short, with 6 bases between. Germline V gene sequence: CDR1 SGHNT, CDR2 YENEEA. The CDR3 totals 13 residues. Based on the CDR3 plus reference TRBV11-3 and TRBJ1-3, the full variable domain is EAGVVQSPRYKIIEKKQPVAFWCNPISGHNTLYWYLQNLGQGPELLIRYENEEAVDDSQLPKDRFSAERLKGVDSTLKIQPAELGDSAVYLCASSSSTGNTIYFGEGSWLTVV.

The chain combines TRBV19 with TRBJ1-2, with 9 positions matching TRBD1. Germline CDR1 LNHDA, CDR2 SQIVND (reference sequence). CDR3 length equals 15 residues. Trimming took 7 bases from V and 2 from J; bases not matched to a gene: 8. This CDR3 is CASTLDRGVNYGYTF. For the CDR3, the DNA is TGTGCCAGTACCCTCGACAGGGGGGTAAACTATGGCTACACCTTC.

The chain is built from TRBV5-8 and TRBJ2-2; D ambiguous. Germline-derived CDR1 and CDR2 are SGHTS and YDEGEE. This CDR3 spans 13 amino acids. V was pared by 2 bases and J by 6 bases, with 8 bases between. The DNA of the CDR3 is TGTGCCAGCAGCTTCAGAGGAGCCGGGGAGCTGTTTTTT. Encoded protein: CASSFRGAGELFF.

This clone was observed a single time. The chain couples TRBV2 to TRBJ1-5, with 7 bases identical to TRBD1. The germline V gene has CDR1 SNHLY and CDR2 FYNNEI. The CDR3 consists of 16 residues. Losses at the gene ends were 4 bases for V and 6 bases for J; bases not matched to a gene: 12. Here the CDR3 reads CASSAPGQWTGQPQHF. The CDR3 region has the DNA TGTGCCAGCAGTGCGCCGGGACAGTGGACGGGTCAGCCCCAGCATTTT.

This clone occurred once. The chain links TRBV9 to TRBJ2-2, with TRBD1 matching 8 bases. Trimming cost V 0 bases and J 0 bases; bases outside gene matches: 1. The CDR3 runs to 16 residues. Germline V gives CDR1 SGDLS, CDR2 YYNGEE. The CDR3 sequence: CASSVVQGANTGELFF. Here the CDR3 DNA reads TGTGCCAGCAGCGTAGTACAGGGGGCGAACACCGGGGAGCTGTTTTTT.

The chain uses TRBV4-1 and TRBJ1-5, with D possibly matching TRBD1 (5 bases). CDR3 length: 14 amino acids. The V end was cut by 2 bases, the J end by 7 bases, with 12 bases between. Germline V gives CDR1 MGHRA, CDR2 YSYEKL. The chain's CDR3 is CASSQFDSEQPQHF. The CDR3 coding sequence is TGCGCCAGCAGCCAATTCGACAGCGAACAGCCCCAGCATTTT.

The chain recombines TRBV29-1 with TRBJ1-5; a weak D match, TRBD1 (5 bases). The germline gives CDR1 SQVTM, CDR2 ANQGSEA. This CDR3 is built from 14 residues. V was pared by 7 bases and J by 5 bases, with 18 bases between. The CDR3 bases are TGCAGCGCCCTCGACCCAGGGCGCGATCAGCCCCAGCATTTT. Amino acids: CSALDPGRDQPQHF.

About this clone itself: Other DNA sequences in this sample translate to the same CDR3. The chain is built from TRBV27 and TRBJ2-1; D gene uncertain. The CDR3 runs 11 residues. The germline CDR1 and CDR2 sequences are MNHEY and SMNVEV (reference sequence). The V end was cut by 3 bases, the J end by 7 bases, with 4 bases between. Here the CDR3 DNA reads TGTGCCAGCAGTTTGGGGAATGAGCAGTTCTTC. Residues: CASSLGNEQFF.

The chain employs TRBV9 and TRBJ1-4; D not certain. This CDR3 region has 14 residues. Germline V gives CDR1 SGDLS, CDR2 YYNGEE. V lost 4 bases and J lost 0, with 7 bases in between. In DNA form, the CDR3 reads TGTGCCAGCAGCCCCGGGACAACTAATGAAAAACTGTTTTTT. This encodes CASSPGTTNEKLFF.

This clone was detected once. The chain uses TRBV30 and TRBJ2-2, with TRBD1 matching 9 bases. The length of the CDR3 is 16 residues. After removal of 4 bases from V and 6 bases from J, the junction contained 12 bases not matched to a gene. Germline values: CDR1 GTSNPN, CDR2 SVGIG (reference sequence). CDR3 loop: CAWIDRGNVVAGELFF. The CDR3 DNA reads TGTGCCTGGATTGACAGGGGGAATGTTGTCGCCGGGGAGCTGTTTTTT. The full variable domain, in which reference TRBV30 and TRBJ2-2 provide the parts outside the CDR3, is SQTIHQWPATLVQPVGSPLSLECTVEGTSNPNLYWYRQAAGRGLQLLFYSVGIGQISSEVPQNLSASRPQDRQFILSSKKLLLSDSGFYLCAWIDRGNVVAGELFFGEGSRLTVL.

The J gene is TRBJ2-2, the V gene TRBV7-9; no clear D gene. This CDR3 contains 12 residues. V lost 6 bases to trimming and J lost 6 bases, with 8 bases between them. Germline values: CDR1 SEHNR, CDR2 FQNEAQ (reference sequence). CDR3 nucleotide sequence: TGTGCCAGCAGTCTCTTCTCCGGGGAGCTGTTTTTT. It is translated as CASSLFSGELFF.

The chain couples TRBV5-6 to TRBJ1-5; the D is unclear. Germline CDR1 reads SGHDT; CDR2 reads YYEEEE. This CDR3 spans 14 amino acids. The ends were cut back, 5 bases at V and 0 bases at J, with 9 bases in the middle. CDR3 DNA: TGTGCCAGCAGTTCGGTTTATAGCAATCAGCCCCAGCATTTT. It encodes CASSSVYSNQPQHF.

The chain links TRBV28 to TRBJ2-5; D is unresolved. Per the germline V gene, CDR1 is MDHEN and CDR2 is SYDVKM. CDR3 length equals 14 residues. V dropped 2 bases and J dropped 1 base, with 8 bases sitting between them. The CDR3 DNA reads TGTGCCAGCAGTTTAGCCGGGCCCCAAGAGACCCAGTACTTC. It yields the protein CASSLAGPQETQYF.